What follows is one T cell receptor (beta chain) and its context. The sample comes from a study of CD8+ T cells in alopecia areata. The germline gives CDR1 SQVTM, CDR2 ANQGSEA. Trimming left V 0 bases short and J 6 bases short, with 14 bases between. The CDR3 length is 14 residues. After isolation, RNA underwent reverse transcription to generate cDNA as the sequencing template. Produced via immunoSEQ multiplex PCR; TCRdb's table is partial and in-frame only. The sample yields fewer than 150,000 clones, approximately 60% seen once. The chain has TRBV29-1 and TRBJ2-5; D unclear. The sample was CD4+ T cells sorted from blood. The TCR comes from a human donor in good health. CDR3 sequence: CSVEDPALGKTQYF. For the CDR3, the DNA is TGCAGCGTTGAAGATCCTGCCCTAGGGAAGACCCAGTACTTC.